This T cell receptor beta chain was captured in a study of cytomegalovirus exposure and HLA in healthy donors. At the level of the study: In an earlier analysis, approximately 120 million unique TCR beta sequences were found from some 200 million T cells. About 85 million unique TCR sequences came from HLA-typed donors in an early release.

This clone occurred once. PCR used 60 Vbeta primers and 13 Jbeta primers. The table came from immunoSEQ multiplex PCR; TCRdb's copy has only in-frame clones and leaves some out. Of under 95,000 clones listed, less than 85% are singletons. Germline CDR1 and CDR2: MNHNS and SASEGT. Unmatched junction bases numbered 8, after V lost 10 bases and J lost 6 bases. The CDR3 sequence is 13 residues long. Specimen: PBMCs. This chain joins TRBV6-1 and TRBJ2-3; 9 positions agree with TRBD1. The source of this sequence is a man aged 25 to 40 in good health and CMV-seropositive. The CDR3, as DNA: TGTGCCACTATAGGGACAGGGCTGGATACGCAGTATTTT. It codes for CATIGTGLDTQYF.